This T cell receptor (beta chain) was profiled in a study of blood T cell repertoires in COVID-19. Generated by immunoSEQ multiplex PCR, the TCRdb table keeps only in-frame clones and is missing some. The sample gives approximately 300,000 clones, 87% of which show up once; approximately 5.2% is in the top ten. The CDR3 has 14 residues. The germline CDR1 and CDR2 sequences are LGHDT and YNNKEL (reference sequence). V dropped 7 bases and J dropped 0; count of bases not matched to a gene: 2. The V and J genes are TRBV3-1 (or the pseudogene TRBV3-2) and TRBJ2-2; 7 bases are shared with TRBD2. The sample was PBMCs or T cells enriched from blood (not recorded which). The sequence derives from a woman aged 25 to 39 who had recovered from COVID-19. For the CDR3, the DNA is TGTGCCAGCACTCGGGGGGCGAACACCGGGGAGCTGTTTTTT. It codes for CASTRGANTGELFF.